The clone carrying this TCR beta chain was seen a handful of times. The target antigen is unknown. CDR1 and CDR2 (germline): SGDLS, YYNGEE. Trimming took 3 bases from V and 5 from J, leaving 12 bases between them. CDR3 size: 14 residues. Sorted cells reached over 95% purity in every population. The data were obtained in a study of beta chain features in type 1 diabetes. At the level of the study: Healthy donors and patients had similar age, gender and cell yields. Findings and caveats of the study: When Type 1 diabetes patients were examined, their TCRB CDR3s proved moderately but significantly shorter in all four CD4+ subsets. cDNA-based reads could over-represent cells with high TCR expression. The VDJ junctions of type 1 diabetes patients carried fewer insertions and more deletions.

The investigators reverse transcribed all of the isolated RNA, so they sequenced expressed TCRB transcripts. Sequencing was performed with immunoSEQ multiplex PCR; in TCRdb, only in-frame clones are kept and a portion is missing. The sample records about 660,000 clones, more than 13% being singletons. The sample consisted of naive CD4+ T cells from blood. The chain carries TRBV9 and TRBJ1-5, with D maybe TRBD1 (6 bases). The clonotype comes from a man between 18 and 35 years old with type 1 diabetes. The CDR3 reads CASSEMGADQPQHF. The CDR3 region has the DNA TGTGCCAGCAGCGAAATGGGGGCTGATCAGCCCCAGCATTTT.